Presented here are 21 T cell receptor beta chains from one specimen sequenced in a study of cytomegalovirus exposure and HLA in healthy donors. PCR used 60 Vbeta primers and 13 Jbeta primers. Produced via immunoSEQ multiplex PCR; TCRdb's table is partial and in-frame only. This table has about 110,000 clones, 70% to 85% appearing once. Sequenced material: PBMCs. Every receptor here comes from a woman in her thirties or forties in good health and CMV-seronegative.

The J gene is TRBJ2-7, the V gene TRBV7-2, with a tentative D call TRBD1 (5 bases). The CDR3 length is 15 residues. V was cut by 1 base and J by 3 bases, with 13 bases left in between. Germline V gene sequence: CDR1 SGHTA, CDR2 FQGNSA. CDR3 loop: CASSLVAGIRYEQYF. CDR3 sequence (DNA): TGTGCCAGCAGCTTAGTGGCAGGGATCCGCTACGAGCAGTACTTC.

The chain uses TRBV18 and TRBJ1-3, with D unresolved. Per the germline V gene, CDR1 is KGHSH and CDR2 is LQKENI. The CDR3 sequence is 17 residues long. V was clipped by 3 bases and J by 0 bases, with 15 bases between them. DNA for the CDR3: TGTGCCAGCTCACCCGGGGTATGGCAGTCCTCTGGAAACACCATATATTTT. Its translation is CASSPGVWQSSGNTIYF.

In its sample, this clone was seen once. The rearrangement uses TRBV27 and TRBJ1-2, with 7 bases lining up with TRBD1. Trimming at V came to 5 bases and at J to 3 bases, leaving 3 bases not matched to a gene. Germline V CDR1 and CDR2: MNHEY, SMNVEV (reference sequence). This CDR3 contains 13 residues. The CDR3 sequence: CASSETGYYGYTF. DNA for the CDR3: TGTGCCAGCAGTGAGACAGGGTACTATGGCTACACCTTC.

This clone was seen more than once but under ten times. One junction end does not reproduce the germline sequence, and a read error may be involved. This chain uses TRBV7-9 with TRBJ1-2, with TRBD1 identical over 7 bases. In germline, CDR1 is SEHNR, CDR2 FQNEAQ (reference sequence). The CDR3 sequence is 11 residues long. The DNA for the CDR3 is TGTGCCAGCAGCTCGAACAGGGGAGTCCTCTTC. It is translated as CASSSNRGVLF.

The CDR3 loop reads CASDSYTEAFF. The DNA of the CDR3 is TGTGCCAGCGACAGTTACACTGAAGCTTTCTTT. The V gene is TRBV19, the J gene TRBJ1-1; maybe TRBD1 (5 bases). CDR3 length equals 11 residues. V was pared by 9 bases and J by 3 bases, with 8 bases between. The germline CDR1 and CDR2 sequences are LNHDA and SQIVND (reference sequence).

The chain employs TRBV18 and TRBJ2-7; perhaps TRBD1 as D (6 bases). V was pared by 3 bases and J by 4 bases, with 22 bases between. The CDR3 spans 17 residues. The germline CDR1 and CDR2 sequences are KGHSH and LQKENI. The CDR3 loop is CASSPTGTLEGVYEQYF. As DNA, the CDR3 is TGTGCCAGCTCACCGACCGGGACACTAGAAGGAGTTTACGAGCAGTACTTC.

This chain joins TRBV27 and TRBJ2-7; TRBD2 agrees at 14 bases. Germline V CDR1 and CDR2: MNHEY, SMNVEV (reference sequence). V trimming: 5 bases; J trimming: 5 bases; junction bases outside the gene matches: 5. This CDR3 has 15 residues. The CDR3 DNA is TGTGCCAGCAGTACGACTAGCGGGAGGGAAGACGAGCAGTACTTC. Protein sequence: CASSTTSGREDEQYF.

The chain couples TRBV19 to TRBJ2-7, with D tentatively TRBD1 (6 bases). This CDR3 has 13 residues. V was clipped by 3 bases and J by 3 bases, with 9 bases between them. Germline loops: CDR1 LNHDA, CDR2 SQIVND (reference sequence). CDR3: CASSMRTDYEQYF. In nucleotides, the CDR3 is TGTGCCAGTAGTATGAGGACAGACTACGAGCAGTACTTC.

The CDR3 sequence is CASSIDSEGHYGYTF. CDR3 nucleotide sequence: TGTGCCAGTAGTATAGATTCGGAGGGACACTATGGCTACACCTTC. The chain uses TRBV19 and TRBJ1-2, with D perhaps matching TRBD1 (5 bases). This CDR3 is built from 15 residues. In germline, CDR1 is LNHDA, CDR2 SQIVND (reference sequence). Trimming stripped 0 bases from V and 3 bases from J, with 11 bases between.

This clone was seen only a few times. V usage is TRBV19 and J usage is TRBJ2-2; the D is unclear. The length of the CDR3 is 14 residues. V shed 4 bases and J shed 1 base, with 7 bases lying between them. Germline assignment: CDR1 LNHDA and CDR2 SQIVND (reference sequence). The CDR3: CASSTLQNTGELFF. CDR3 in DNA: TGTGCCAGTAGTACACTCCAGAACACCGGGGAGCTGTTTTTT.

A note on this clone: Other nucleotide sequences from this sample produce the same CDR3. V usage is TRBV30 and J usage is TRBJ1-2; weak D call: TRBD1 (5 bases). Germline V gives CDR1 GTSNPN, CDR2 SVGIG (reference sequence). This CDR3 is built from 13 residues. Trimming cost V 2 bases and J 6 bases, with 13 bases left between them. The CDR3 DNA reads TGTGCCTGGAGTCCTCAAGGGGTCGATGGCTACACCTTC. It is translated as CAWSPQGVDGYTF.

In its sample, this clone was seen a few times. The chain has TRBV11-2 and TRBJ2-5, with 11 nucleotides matching TRBD1. Germline V gene data show CDR1 as SGHAT and CDR2 as FQNNGV. V shed 5 bases and J 6 bases; nucleotides not matched to a gene: 8. The CDR3 contains 15 residues. The CDR3 here is CASSTRDRGTKTQYF. CDR3 in DNA: TGTGCCAGCAGCACCCGGGACAGGGGGACGAAGACCCAGTACTTC.

The rearrangement joins TRBV19 to TRBJ1-1; 9 bases match TRBD1. Germline-derived CDR1 and CDR2 are LNHDA and SQIVND (reference sequence). The CDR3 loop spans 15 amino acids. V gave up 2 bases and J gave up 7 bases; unmatched junction bases: 8. The CDR3 region is CASSIRNRGLSEAFF. As DNA, the CDR3 is TGTGCCAGTAGTATAAGGAACAGGGGGCTGAGTGAAGCTTTCTTT.

The chain employs TRBV7-9 and TRBJ2-2; the D gene is possibly TRBD2 (6 bases). The CDR3 is 18 residues long. With 0 bases removed from V and 0 bases from J, the gap between germline ends came to 14 bases. Germline V gene data show CDR1 as SEHNR and CDR2 as FQNEAQ (reference sequence). The CDR3 loop reads CASSLAHKRAANTGELFF. The CDR3 bases are TGTGCCAGCAGCTTAGCCCACAAGCGGGCGGCGAACACCGGGGAGCTGTTTTTT.

CDR3 residues: CASSLWRTGIKTQYF. CDR3 nucleotide sequence: TGTGCCAGCAGTTTATGGAGAACAGGGATTAAGACCCAGTACTTC. The chain carries TRBV28 and TRBJ2-5, with a tentative D call TRBD1 (6 bases). The CDR3 consists of 15 residues. Between the trimmed V and J ends, which lost 0 bases and 6 bases, there was a span of 14 bases. The germline gives CDR1 MDHEN, CDR2 SYDVKM.

On this clone: Germline is not matched at one junction end, which may reflect a read error. The gene calls are TRBV10-3 and TRBJ2-2; tentative D call: TRBD2 (6 bases). The CDR3 is 16 residues long. The germline CDR1 and CDR2 sequences are ENHRY and SYGVKD. CDR3 DNA: TGTGCCATCAGCGCCCCCGTCCTAGCGATGACCGCGGAGCTGTTTTTT. It specifies CAISAPVLAMTAELFF.

This clone was detected a few times. The CDR3 sequence: CATSDRVNYGYTF. The CDR3 region has the DNA TGTGCCACATCGGACAGGGTTAACTATGGCTACACCTTC. V is TRBV7-2 and J is TRBJ1-2; TRBD1 aligns across 8 bases. The CDR3 is 13 amino acids. The trim removed 10 bases at V and 1 base at J, leaving 5 bases unmatched. CDR1 is SGHTA and CDR2 is FQGNSA in the germline V gene.

The V call is TRBV29-1, the J call TRBJ2-2; 8 nucleotides line up with TRBD2. The CDR3 has 15 amino acids. CDR1 is SQVTM and CDR2 is ANQGSEA in the germline V gene. V trimming: 6 bases; J trimming: 4 bases; junction bases outside the gene matches: 10. CDR3 nucleotides: TGCAGCGTCAGAAAAAGCGGGAGCGTCACCGGGGAGCTGTTTTTT. Translated: CSVRKSGSVTGELFF.

This clone is labeled medium-sized. This rearrangement joins TRBV14 to TRBJ2-3; D might be TRBD1 (5 bases). The CDR3 has 17 residues. The V gene lost 3 bases and the J gene lost 2 bases, with 18 bases spanning the gap. The V gene's germline CDR1 is SGHDN and CDR2 FVKESK. The CDR3 protein is CASSQGHTQIFTDTQYF. DNA of the CDR3: TGTGCCAGCAGCCAGGGGCATACTCAAATCTTCACAGATACGCAGTATTTT.

The rearrangement joins TRBV7-9 to TRBJ1-1; D unclear. Germline CDR1 is SEHNR and CDR2 is FQNEAQ (reference sequence). This CDR3 has 17 residues. V lost 0 bases and J lost 4, with 18 bases in between. The CDR3 spells CASSLAYAQDDGTEAFF. The CDR3, as DNA: TGTGCCAGCAGCTTAGCGTATGCCCAGGATGACGGCACTGAAGCTTTCTTT.

This clone has more than one count but fewer than ten. The V gene is TRBV6-1, the J gene TRBJ1-1; the D gene is possibly TRBD1 (5 bases). Looked up from germline, CDR1 is MNHNS and CDR2 is SASEGT. This CDR3 has 13 amino acids. V shed 5 bases and J shed 3 bases, with 10 bases lying between them. The CDR3 reads CASSRTYHTEAFF. CDR3 in DNA: TGTGCCAGCAGTAGGACATATCACACTGAAGCTTTCTTT.